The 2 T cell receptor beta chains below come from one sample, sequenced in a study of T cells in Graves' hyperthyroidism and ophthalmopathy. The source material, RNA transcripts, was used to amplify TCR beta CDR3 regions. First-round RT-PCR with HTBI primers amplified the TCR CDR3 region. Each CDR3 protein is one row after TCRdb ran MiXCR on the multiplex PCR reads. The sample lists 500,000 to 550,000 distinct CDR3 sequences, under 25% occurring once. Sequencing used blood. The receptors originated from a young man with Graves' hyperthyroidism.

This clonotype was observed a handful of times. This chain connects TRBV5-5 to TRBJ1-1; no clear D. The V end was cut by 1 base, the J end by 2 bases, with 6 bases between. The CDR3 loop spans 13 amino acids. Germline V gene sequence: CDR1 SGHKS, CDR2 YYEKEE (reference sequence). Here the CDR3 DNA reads TGTGCCAGCAGCTTGCCAGCCAACACTGAAGCTTTCTTT. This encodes CASSLPANTEAFF.

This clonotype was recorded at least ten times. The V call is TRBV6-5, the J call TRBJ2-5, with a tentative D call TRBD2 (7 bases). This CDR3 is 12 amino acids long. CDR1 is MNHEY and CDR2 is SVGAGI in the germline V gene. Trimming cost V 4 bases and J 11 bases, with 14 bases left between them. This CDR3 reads CASSFPGGRQYF. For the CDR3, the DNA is TGTGCCAGCAGTTTTCCGGGGGGCCGTCAGTACTTC.